This T cell receptor (beta chain) appears in the sequencing data of a study of CD8 T cells in ankylosing spondylitis. The TCR beta libraries were generated through quantitative 5'-RACE incorporating molecular barcodes. TCRdb analysed the 5' RACE reads with MiXCR anew, one entry per CDR3 protein. The sample carries about 240,000 distinct CDR3 sequences, roughly 8.6% recorded once. Ten or more counts support this clonotype. Its antigen is undetermined. Study-wide results and limits: Significant enrichment of disease-linked clones was reportedly seen in matched ankylosing spondylitis synovial fluid.

Trimming left V 8 bases short and J 1 base short, with 8 bases between. Looked up from germline, CDR1 is SEHNR and CDR2 is FQNEAQ (reference sequence). This CDR3 has 12 residues. The chain couples TRBV7-9 to TRBJ2-5; D ambiguous. The sample was blood, either unsorted or a sorted T cell fraction (not recorded which). This clonotype was obtained from a male donor with ankylosing spondylitis or in good health (not recorded which). As DNA, the CDR3 is TGTGCCAGCTCCCAGAGCCAAGAGACCCAGTACTTC. It specifies CASSQSQETQYF.